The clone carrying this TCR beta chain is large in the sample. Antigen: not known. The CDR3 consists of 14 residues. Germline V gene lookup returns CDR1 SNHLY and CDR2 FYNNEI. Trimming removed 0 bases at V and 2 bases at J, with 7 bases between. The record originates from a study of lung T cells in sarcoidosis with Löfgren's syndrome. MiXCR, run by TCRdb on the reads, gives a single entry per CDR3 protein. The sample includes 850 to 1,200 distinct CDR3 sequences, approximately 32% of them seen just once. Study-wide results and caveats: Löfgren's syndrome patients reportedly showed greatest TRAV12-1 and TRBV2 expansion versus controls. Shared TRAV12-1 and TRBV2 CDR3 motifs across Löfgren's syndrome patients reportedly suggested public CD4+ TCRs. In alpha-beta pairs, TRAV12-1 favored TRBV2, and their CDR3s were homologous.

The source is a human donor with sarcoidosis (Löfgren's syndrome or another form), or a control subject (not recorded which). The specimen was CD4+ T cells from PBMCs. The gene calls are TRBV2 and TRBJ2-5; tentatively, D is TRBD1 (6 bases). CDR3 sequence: CASSEATGQETQYF. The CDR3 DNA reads TGTGCCAGCAGTGAAGCGACAGGACAAGAGACCCAGTACTTC.